This T cell receptor (beta chain) was captured by sequencing in a study of cytomegalovirus exposure and HLA in healthy donors. The method was immunoSEQ multiplex PCR; TCRdb's version includes in-frame clones alone and lacks a portion of them. The sample lists 200,000 to 300,000 clones, roughly 87% seen once, with around 3.3% in the top ten. The CDR3 covers 11 residues. In germline, CDR1 is MNHNS, CDR2 SASEGT. V was shortened by 2 bases and J by 3 bases, with 2 bases between the two germline ends. This clonotype originated in a woman aged 30 to 39 in good health and CMV-seronegative. This chain uses TRBV6-1 with TRBJ2-7; D is unclear. Sequencing was done on a sample of PBMCs. CDR3 loop: CASSENYEQYF. DNA for the CDR3: TGTGCCAGCAGTGAAAACTACGAGCAGTACTTC.